This T cell receptor beta chain was captured by sequencing in a study of blood T cell repertoires in COVID-19. Germline V CDR1 and CDR2: SGDLS, YYNGEE. V trimming: 4 bases; J trimming: 7 bases; junction bases outside the gene matches: 8. This CDR3 comprises 16 residues. In the authors' workflow: Reference gene primer amplification yielded estimated nucleated cell counts. Assay used: immunoSEQ multiplex PCR; TCRdb lists only in-frame clones, some missing. The V and J calls and the clone size are those of that table, but D and trimming were determined from the DNA. The table records under 200,000 clones, around nine tenths of them present only once. Seattle's enrolled individuals joined amid active infection and were then monitored longitudinally.

The TCR comes from a man aged 60 to 75 with COVID-19, enrolled during active disease. The chain recombines TRBV9 with TRBJ1-6, with 10 bases matching TRBD1. Material: peripheral blood. The CDR3 loop reads CASSPSSGQGNSPLHF. The CDR3 DNA is TGTGCCAGCAGCCCAAGCTCGGGACAGGGGAATTCACCCCTCCACTTT.